These T cell receptor beta chains were read from a single sample in a study of T cell responses to AZD1222 COVID-19 vaccine. Produced via immunoSEQ multiplex PCR; TCRdb's table is partial and in-frame only. The table records roughly 71,000 clones, around 85% of them present only once. The input for sequencing was peripheral blood, taken on day 0 of AZD1222 vaccination. The receptors originated from an adult in good health. Each CDR3 is given with its conserved first and last residue. A D gene is named only where the DNA matches it firmly. The size of a clone is reported for some rows only, either as once, few or many, or as a class for expanded clones.

CDR3nt: TGTGCCAGCAGCGCGCAGGGGGCTGGGGCCAACGTCCTGACTTTC
CDR3aa: CASSAQGAGANVLTF
abundance: NA
d_gene: TRBD1
j_gene: TRBJ2-6
v_gene: TRBV11-2

CDR3nt: TGTGCCTGGAGAACGGGGACGACCGGGGAGCTGTTTTTT
CDR3aa: CAWRTGTTGELFF
abundance: NA
d_gene: NA
j_gene: TRBJ2-2
v_gene: TRBV30

CDR3nt: TGTGCCACCAGCAGAGAAATGCAGGATTCCTACGAGCAGTACTTC
CDR3aa: CATSREMQDSYEQYF
abundance: NA
d_gene: NA
j_gene: TRBJ2-7
v_gene: TRBV15

CDR3nt: TGCGCCAGCAGTCGAGACGGGACGGTTTCCTACGAGCAGTACTTC
CDR3aa: CASSRDGTVSYEQYF
abundance: few
d_gene: NA
j_gene: TRBJ2-7
v_gene: TRBV5-1

CDR3nt: TGTGCCAGCAGTTCCCCCGGCAGGGGGCAACGTGGCTACACCTTC
CDR3aa: CASSSPGRGQRGYTF
abundance: once
d_gene: TRBD1
j_gene: TRBJ1-2
v_gene: TRBV27

CDR3nt: TGTGCCAGCAGCTTAGTAATCTGGGGACTAGCGCGCAACCAGGGGAATGAGCAGTTCTTC
CDR3aa: CASSLVIWGLARNQGNEQFF
abundance: NA
d_gene: TRBD2
j_gene: TRBJ2-1
v_gene: TRBV7-8

CDR3nt: TGTGCCAGCAGTGAAGGACAGGGGGCCTACAATGAGCAGTTCTTC
CDR3aa: CASSEGQGAYNEQFF
abundance: NA
d_gene: TRBD1
j_gene: TRBJ2-1
v_gene: TRBV5-4

CDR3nt: TGTGCCAGCAGCCAAGCGGGAGGGTCCGGAGATACGCAGTATTTT
CDR3aa: CASSQAGGSGDTQYF
abundance: NA
d_gene: TRBD2
j_gene: TRBJ2-3
v_gene: TRBV7-3

CDR3nt: TGTGCCAGCACGCCAAACCTGAGAACTAACTATGGCTACACCTTC
CDR3aa: CASTPNLRTNYGYTF
abundance: NA
d_gene: NA
j_gene: TRBJ1-2
v_gene: TRBV6-5

CDR3nt: TGCGCCAGCAGTGAGTCGCTCGCCCGTAGCGGCTACACCTTC
CDR3aa: CASSESLARSGYTF
abundance: NA
d_gene: NA
j_gene: TRBJ1-2
v_gene: TRBV10-1

CDR3nt: TGTGCCAGTGGACAGGGGTTATCCGGAAACACCATATATTTT
CDR3aa: CASGQGLSGNTIYF
abundance: once
d_gene: TRBD1
j_gene: TRBJ1-3
v_gene: TRBV13

CDR3nt: TGTGCCAGCAGCGTAGGCGCAGTCAAGCCCTTCGGAACAGATACGCAGTATTTT
CDR3aa: CASSVGAVKPFGTDTQYF
abundance: once
d_gene: NA
j_gene: TRBJ2-3
v_gene: TRBV9

CDR3nt: TGTGCCATCACTCCCGAGGGGGGAAATACGCAGTATTTT
CDR3aa: CAITPEGGNTQYF
abundance: NA
d_gene: NA
j_gene: TRBJ2-3
v_gene: TRBV10-3

CDR3nt: TGTGCCAGCAGCTTATCAGGGGGCCCTGAAGCTTTCTTT
CDR3aa: CASSLSGGPEAFF
abundance: NA
d_gene: TRBD1
j_gene: TRBJ1-1
v_gene: TRBV11-3

CDR3nt: TGCGCCAGCAGCTTGCAGGGGTTTAAGGGAAACACCATATATTTT
CDR3aa: CASSLQGFKGNTIYF
abundance: NA
d_gene: NA
j_gene: TRBJ1-3
v_gene: TRBV5-1

CDR3nt: TGCACCAGCAGCCAAGTTAGGGGACGGACAGTGGACGGAAACACCATATATTTT
CDR3aa: CTSSQVRGRTVDGNTIYF
abundance: NA
d_gene: NA
j_gene: TRBJ1-3
v_gene: TRBV1

CDR3nt: TGTGCCAGCTCACCACTTGGGACAAACACCTACGAGCAGTACTTC
CDR3aa: CASSPLGTNTYEQYF
abundance: many
d_gene: NA
j_gene: TRBJ2-7
v_gene: TRBV18

CDR3nt: TGTGCCAGCAGACACACCGGGGAGCTGTTTTTT
CDR3aa: CASRHTGELFF
abundance: NA
d_gene: NA
j_gene: TRBJ2-2
v_gene: TRBV12-3/TRBV12-4

CDR3nt: TGTGCCAGCAGACCAGGGGGGAGCCCCGGGGAGCTGTTTTTT
CDR3aa: CASRPGGSPGELFF
abundance: few
d_gene: NA
j_gene: TRBJ2-2
v_gene: TRBV7-3

CDR3nt: TGTGCCAGCAGTTACTCACATATCATGAACACTGAAGCTTTCTTT
CDR3aa: CASSYSHIMNTEAFF
abundance: NA
d_gene: NA
j_gene: TRBJ1-1
v_gene: TRBV6-5

CDR3nt: TGTGCCAGCAGACAGGGAAAGGCCGAGCAGTACTTC
CDR3aa: CASRQGKAEQYF
abundance: NA
d_gene: NA
j_gene: TRBJ2-7
v_gene: TRBV12-3/TRBV12-4

CDR3nt: TGTGCCAGCAGTGAATCGTACGGCAATCAGCCCCAGCATTTT
CDR3aa: CASSESYGNQPQHF
abundance: once
d_gene: NA
j_gene: TRBJ1-5
v_gene: TRBV6-1

CDR3nt: TGTGCCATCAGGGACCTGGACACCGCCGCCCTCCACTTT
CDR3aa: CAIRDLDTAALHF
abundance: NA
d_gene: NA
j_gene: TRBJ1-6
v_gene: TRBV10-3

CDR3nt: TGTGCCAGCAGCCTCGGGATATTGAACACCGGGGAGCTGTTTTTT
CDR3aa: CASSLGILNTGELFF
abundance: NA
d_gene: NA
j_gene: TRBJ2-2
v_gene: TRBV11-3

CDR3nt: TGTGCCAGCTCCCCGGACAGGGGTGGGTACTATGGCTACACCTTC
CDR3aa: CASSPDRGGYYGYTF
abundance: NA
d_gene: TRBD1
j_gene: TRBJ1-2
v_gene: TRBV18

CDR3nt: TGTGCCAGCAGCCTGAGAGGCAGCGAGAACACTGAAGCTTTCTTT
CDR3aa: CASSLRGSENTEAFF
abundance: NA
d_gene: NA
j_gene: TRBJ1-1
v_gene: TRBV3-1/TRBV3-2

CDR3nt: TGTGCCATCAGTCACACTAGTGAGAGCAATGAGCAGTTCTTC
CDR3aa: CAISHTSESNEQFF
abundance: NA
d_gene: NA
j_gene: TRBJ2-1
v_gene: TRBV10-3

CDR3nt: TGTGCCAGCAGCCAAGACAGGGCTGCTAACACCGGGGAGCTGTTTTTT
CDR3aa: CASSQDRAANTGELFF
abundance: NA
d_gene: NA
j_gene: TRBJ2-2
v_gene: TRBV3-1/TRBV3-2

CDR3nt: TGCGCCAGCAGCTTGGAGAGACGGGAGGGCCTAAGTAACAATGAGCAGTTCTTC
CDR3aa: CASSLERREGLSNNEQFF
abundance: many
d_gene: TRBD2
j_gene: TRBJ2-1
v_gene: TRBV5-1

CDR3nt: TGTGCCAGCAGCTCTGCTCCTCGGACTAGAAATGAGCAGTTCTTC
CDR3aa: CASSSAPRTRNEQFF
abundance: NA
d_gene: TRBD2
j_gene: TRBJ2-1
v_gene: TRBV7-6

CDR3nt: TGTGCCAGCAGCCTAAGTTGGGGTGGAGGCGAGACCCAGTACTTC
CDR3aa: CASSLSWGGGETQYF
abundance: NA
d_gene: NA
j_gene: TRBJ2-5
v_gene: TRBV9

CDR3nt: TGTGCCATCAGTGGGGCTGATTCCATAGTGCAGTTCTTC
CDR3aa: CAISGADSIVQFF
abundance: NA
d_gene: NA
j_gene: TRBJ2-1
v_gene: TRBV10-3

CDR3nt: TGCGCCAGCAGCTTGGACCGGGACAGGTCCTACGAGCAGTACTTC
CDR3aa: CASSLDRDRSYEQYF
abundance: NA
d_gene: TRBD1
j_gene: TRBJ2-7
v_gene: TRBV5-1

CDR3nt: TGTGCCAGCAGTTACACCAGGACAGGTGGGGGTTATGGCTACACCTTC
CDR3aa: CASSYTRTGGGYGYTF
abundance: once
d_gene: TRBD1
j_gene: TRBJ1-2
v_gene: TRBV6-5

CDR3nt: TGTGCCAGCAGCTTAGATCACTCTGGGGCCAACGTCCTGACTTTC
CDR3aa: CASSLDHSGANVLTF
abundance: NA
d_gene: NA
j_gene: TRBJ2-6
v_gene: TRBV7-2

CDR3nt: TGTGCCAGCAGCTTGGAGCCGGACTATGGCTACACCTTC
CDR3aa: CASSLEPDYGYTF
abundance: NA
d_gene: NA
j_gene: TRBJ1-2
v_gene: TRBV5-5

CDR3nt: TGTGCCAGCAGCTTCGAGCGGGATCCCTACAATGAGCAGTTCTTC
CDR3aa: CASSFERDPYNEQFF
abundance: NA
d_gene: TRBD2
j_gene: TRBJ2-1
v_gene: TRBV5-4

CDR3nt: TGTGCCAGCACCTCGAAGGGGAAAGCCTACGAGCAGTACTTC
CDR3aa: CASTSKGKAYEQYF
abundance: NA
d_gene: NA
j_gene: TRBJ2-7
v_gene: TRBV6-5

CDR3nt: TGTGCCAGCAGCATTAGCGGGAGGGCCGGGAATGAGCAGTTCTTC
CDR3aa: CASSISGRAGNEQFF
abundance: NA
d_gene: TRBD2
j_gene: TRBJ2-1
v_gene: TRBV9

CDR3nt: TGCGCCAGCAGCTTGACAGAGAACACTGAAGCTTTCTTT
CDR3aa: CASSLTENTEAFF
abundance: NA
d_gene: NA
j_gene: TRBJ1-1
v_gene: TRBV5-1

CDR3nt: TGTGCCAGCAGTCGTGGACAGGGTCAAATACATGGCTACACCTTC
CDR3aa: CASSRGQGQIHGYTF
abundance: NA
d_gene: TRBD1
j_gene: TRBJ1-2
v_gene: TRBV3-1/TRBV3-2

CDR3nt: TGCAGCACCCGGGACAGGGGGTTCTCCTACGAGCAGTACTTC
CDR3aa: CSTRDRGFSYEQYF
abundance: NA
d_gene: TRBD1
j_gene: TRBJ2-7
v_gene: TRBV29-1

CDR3nt: TGCGCCAGCAGCCCCGTCCTGACTAGCGCCCACAATGAGCAGTTCTTC
CDR3aa: CASSPVLTSAHNEQFF
abundance: NA
d_gene: TRBD2
j_gene: TRBJ2-1
v_gene: TRBV4-1

CDR3nt: TGTGCTAGTGCCCCCCTTACCGGGACCAACTATGGCTACACCTTC
CDR3aa: CASAPLTGTNYGYTF
abundance: NA
d_gene: NA
j_gene: TRBJ1-2
v_gene: TRBV12-5

CDR3nt: TGCGCCAGCAGCCAAGTCGGGACAGGGGGTGGGAACACTGAAGCTTTCTTT
CDR3aa: CASSQVGTGGGNTEAFF
abundance: NA
d_gene: TRBD1
j_gene: TRBJ1-1
v_gene: TRBV4-1

CDR3nt: TGTGCCAGCAGCTTAGGTCCTAAACGGGTTGGGGTAGTTAGAGCCGAAGCTTTCTTT
CDR3aa: CASSLGPKRVGVVRAEAFF
abundance: NA
d_gene: NA
j_gene: TRBJ1-1
v_gene: TRBV5-5

CDR3nt: TGTGCCACACAGGGGACACCCATCGAGCAGTACTTC
CDR3aa: CATQGTPIEQYF
abundance: NA
d_gene: TRBD1
j_gene: TRBJ2-7
v_gene: TRBV10-3

CDR3nt: TGTGCCAGCAGCCCCTACTCGGACAATCTCGGTTCACCCCTCCACTTT
CDR3aa: CASSPYSDNLGSPLHF
abundance: NA
d_gene: NA
j_gene: TRBJ1-6
v_gene: TRBV28

CDR3nt: TGCGCCAGCAGCTTAATCCCAGGGAACACTGAAGCTTTCTTT
CDR3aa: CASSLIPGNTEAFF
abundance: once
d_gene: NA
j_gene: TRBJ1-1
v_gene: TRBV5-1

CDR3nt: TGCGCCAGCAGCTTGGCAGGGGCTCAAGAGACCCAGTACTTC
CDR3aa: CASSLAGAQETQYF
abundance: NA
d_gene: NA
j_gene: TRBJ2-5
v_gene: TRBV5-1

CDR3nt: TGTGCCAGCAGCCCAGACAGGCTGGAGCTGTTTTTT
CDR3aa: CASSPDRLELFF
abundance: NA
d_gene: NA
j_gene: TRBJ2-2
v_gene: TRBV5-6

CDR3nt: TGTGCCAGCAGGGATGGCTACACCTTC
CDR3aa: CASRDGYTF
abundance: NA
d_gene: NA
j_gene: TRBJ1-2
v_gene: TRBV2

CDR3nt: TGTGCCAGCACCCCGATAACAACGGGAGGCTACACCTTC
CDR3aa: CASTPITTGGYTF
abundance: NA
d_gene: NA
j_gene: TRBJ1-2
v_gene: TRBV6-5

CDR3nt: TGTGCTAGCAGCTTAGAGGTGCTGGGGCACGCCGGGGAGCTGTTTTTT
CDR3aa: CASSLEVLGHAGELFF
abundance: NA
d_gene: NA
j_gene: TRBJ2-2
v_gene: TRBV7-7

CDR3nt: TGTGCCAGCAGTCCCCTAGCGGGAGTACCCTACGAGCAGTACTTC
CDR3aa: CASSPLAGVPYEQYF
abundance: NA
d_gene: TRBD2
j_gene: TRBJ2-7
v_gene: TRBV6-5